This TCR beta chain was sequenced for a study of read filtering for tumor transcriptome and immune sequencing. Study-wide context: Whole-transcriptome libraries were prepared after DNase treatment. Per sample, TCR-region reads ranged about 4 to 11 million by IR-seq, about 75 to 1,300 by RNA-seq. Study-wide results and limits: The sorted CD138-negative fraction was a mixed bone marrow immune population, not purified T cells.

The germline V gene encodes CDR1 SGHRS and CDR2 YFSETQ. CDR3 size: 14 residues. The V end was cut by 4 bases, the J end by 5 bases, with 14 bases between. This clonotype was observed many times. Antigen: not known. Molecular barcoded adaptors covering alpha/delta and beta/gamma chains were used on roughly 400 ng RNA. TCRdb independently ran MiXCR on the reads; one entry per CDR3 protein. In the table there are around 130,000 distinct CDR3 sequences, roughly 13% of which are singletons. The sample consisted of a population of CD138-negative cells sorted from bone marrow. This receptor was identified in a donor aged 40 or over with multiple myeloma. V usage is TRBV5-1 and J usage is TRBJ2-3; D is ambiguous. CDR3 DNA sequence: TGCGCCAGCAGCCCGACGGTGGACGTAGATACGCAGTATTTT. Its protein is CASSPTVDVDTQYF.